Reported below is one T cell receptor (beta chain). The data are from a study of blood T cell repertoires in COVID-19. Study details: The cDNA or gDNA used as material had been derived from T cells, B-cell-depleted T cells, or PBMCs.

Profiling relied on immunoSEQ multiplex PCR, and the TCRdb table lists in-frame clones only, not all of them. The sample lists 200,000 to 250,000 clones, approximately 83% occurring once. There are 14 residues in the CDR3. V gave up 4 bases and J gave up 1 base; unmatched junction bases: 1. Per the germline V gene, CDR1 is MNHEY and CDR2 is SMNVEV (reference sequence). The sample comprised PBMCs or T cells enriched from blood (not recorded which). This clonotype originated in a woman aged 40 to 50 with acute COVID-19. The chain carries TRBV27 and TRBJ2-1; 7 bases match TRBD1. In nucleotides, the CDR3 is TGTGCCAGCAGTTCGGGACAGTCCTACAATGAGCAGTTCTTC. Residues: CASSSGQSYNEQFF.